The clone carrying this TCR beta chain was detected ten times or more. Its antigen remains unknown. This CDR3 has 15 amino acids. The ends lost 4 bases at V and 2 bases at J; junction bases unmatched: 5. CDR1 is SGHRS, CDR2 YFSETQ, per germline. These data are taken from a study of neurological immune-mediated disorders. Whole-study results and caveats: The most TCR clonal expansion was seen in HTLV-1-associated myelopathy, and the least was seen in multiple sclerosis, which fell below healthy controls. When the repertoires were grouped phylogenetically, those of 18 of the 34 multiple sclerosis patients came together in a single cluster of related CDR3 sequences, which points to a possible repertoire-level signature.

A 10-nucleotide random UMI tagged transcripts in template-switch 5'RACE cDNA synthesis. From 15-18 subjects, each sequencing run yielded over 170 million TCR-beta sequences. TCRdb analysed the 5' RACE reads with MiXCR anew, one entry per CDR3 protein. In the table there are about 66,000 distinct CDR3 sequences, 3% to 3.5% of which are singletons. This clonotype originated in a middle-aged man with multiple sclerosis. V gene TRBV5-1 combines with J gene TRBJ2-3; 9 bases are a match to TRBD2. Specimen: PBMCs. Here the CDR3 DNA reads TGCGCCAGCAGCACGGGGACTAGCCTCACAGATACGCAGTATTTT. Translating gives CASSTGTSLTDTQYF.